A selection of T cell receptor beta chains follows, all from one sample in a study of molecular identifiers for immune sequencing clone quantification. TCRdb re-analysed the PCR reads in MiXCR, keeping a single row per CDR3 protein. The top ten clones hold around 0.78% of a sample with 400,000 to 600,000 distinct CDR3 sequences, approximately 25% of them seen once. The sequencing input was naive CD8+ T cells from blood, with Jurkat cell RNA spiked in. Receptor source: a human donor in good health. Some libraries in this study had Jurkat cell RNA spiked in. The CDR3 runs from the conserved cysteine through the conserved F or W.

TRBV4-3 | CASSQGTGTAYEQYF
TRBV6-2/TRBV6-3 | CASSPPTGSQGYGYTF
TRBV5-4 | CASSFLNTVAFF
TRBV7-9 | CASRHPQHQPQHF
TRBV9 | CASSVEQISTDTQYF
TRBV20-1 | CSAESSPLYPSGGDDTQYF
TRBV20-1 | CSARVPDINEQYF
TRBV28 | CASSRRTSRHNEQFF
TRBV25-1 | CASSSRFFNYGYTF
TRBV4-1 | CASSQVGGRLNTVAFF
TRBV20-1 | CSALTGMLSNQPQHF
TRBV7-6 | CASSPVGRTYEQYF
TRBV16 | CASSQERQSWPGEKLFF
TRBV4-1 | CASRNNGGAGPATQYF
TRBV5-6 | CASSLRADYEQYF
TRBV27 | CASSLRGTGNTIYF
TRBV20-1 | CSARDFGAYEQYF
TRBV4-3 | CASSQAESGGASDTQYF
TRBV19 | CASSRPLAGGYNEQFF
TRBV28 | CASSLSPESTWRQETQYF
TRBV5-6 | CASSLDSPNTEAFF
TRBV9 | CASSVALAAASGDQTGELFF
TRBV5-4 | CASSLDGYGETQYF
TRBV7-9 | CASSTTIRGSQETQYF
TRBV14 | CASSQVLRMAQNTEAFF
TRBV30 | CAWMSDPAKNIQYF
TRBV7-9 | CASSPADSTDTQYF
TRBV28 | CASTREGLRVMNTEAFF
TRBV11-2 | CASSPRPGRYNEQFF
TRBV4-3 | CASSQDTAGATDTQYF
TRBV24-1 | CATSDPTAGDEQYF
TRBV28 | CASRSDRGDQPQHF
TRBV5-1 | CASSTGQNSLYGYTF
TRBV7-6 | CASSSTDRGEYEQFF
TRBV6-5 | CASSYVSNYGYTF
TRBV7-9 | CASSIPTGPQETQYF
TRBV20-1 | CSARAWPGLALTDTQYF
TRBV7-6 | CASSHTTGVEAFF
TRBV19 | CASSIVPASYEQYF
TRBV12-3/TRBV12-4 | CASRGTGAYQPQHF
TRBV24-1 | CATSVPGQGGTGELFF
TRBV20-1 | CSARRRRGEIETQYF
TRBV6-6 | CAGSYLDSYGYTF